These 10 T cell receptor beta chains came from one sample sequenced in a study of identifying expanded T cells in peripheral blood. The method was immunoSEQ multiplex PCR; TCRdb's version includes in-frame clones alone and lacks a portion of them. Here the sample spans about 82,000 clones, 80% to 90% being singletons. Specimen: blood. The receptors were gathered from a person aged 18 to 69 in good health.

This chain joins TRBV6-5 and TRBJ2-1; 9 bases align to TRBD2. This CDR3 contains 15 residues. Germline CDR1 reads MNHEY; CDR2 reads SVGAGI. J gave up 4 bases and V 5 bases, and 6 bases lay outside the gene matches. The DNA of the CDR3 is TGTGCCAGCAGTCACCTAGCGGGAATTTACAATGAGCAGTTCTTC. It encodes CASSHLAGIYNEQFF.

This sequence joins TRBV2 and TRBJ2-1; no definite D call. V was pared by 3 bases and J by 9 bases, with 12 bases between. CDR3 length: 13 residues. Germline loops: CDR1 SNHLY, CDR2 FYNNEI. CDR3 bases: TGTGCCAGCAGTGATACGTTCGGCGGTGAGCAGTTCTTC. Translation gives CASSDTFGGEQFF.

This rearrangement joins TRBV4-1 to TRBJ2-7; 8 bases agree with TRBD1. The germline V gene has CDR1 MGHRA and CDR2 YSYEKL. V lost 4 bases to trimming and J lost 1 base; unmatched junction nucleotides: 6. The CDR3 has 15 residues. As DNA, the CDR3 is TGCGCCAGCAGCCGTGACAGGGGTTCATCCTACGAGCAGTACTTC. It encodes CASSRDRGSSYEQYF.

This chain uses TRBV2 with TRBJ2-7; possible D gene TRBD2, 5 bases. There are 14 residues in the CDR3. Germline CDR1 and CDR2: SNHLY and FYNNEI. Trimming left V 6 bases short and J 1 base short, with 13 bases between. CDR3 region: CASSGVDLSYEQYF. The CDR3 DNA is TGTGCCAGCAGCGGGGTTGACCTTTCCTACGAGCAGTACTTC. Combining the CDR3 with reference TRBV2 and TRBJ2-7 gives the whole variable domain EPEVTQTPSHQVTQMGQEVILRCVPISNHLYFYWYRQILGQKVEFLVSFYNNEISEKSEIFDDQFSVERPDGSNFTLKIRSTKLEDSAMYFCASSGVDLSYEQYFGPGTRLTVT.

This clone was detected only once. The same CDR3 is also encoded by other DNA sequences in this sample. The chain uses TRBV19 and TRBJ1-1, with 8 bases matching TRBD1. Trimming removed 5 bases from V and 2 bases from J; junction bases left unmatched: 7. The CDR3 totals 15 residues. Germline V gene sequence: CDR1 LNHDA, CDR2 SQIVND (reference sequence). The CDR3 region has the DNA TGTGCCAGTAGTCCTCGGGACAGGTTAAACACTGAAGCTTTCTTT. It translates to CASSPRDRLNTEAFF.

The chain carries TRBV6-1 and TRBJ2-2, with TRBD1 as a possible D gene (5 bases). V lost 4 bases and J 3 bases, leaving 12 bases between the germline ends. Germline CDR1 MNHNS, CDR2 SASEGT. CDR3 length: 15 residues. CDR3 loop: CASSATRVYTGELFF. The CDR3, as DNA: TGTGCCAGCAGTGCAACCAGGGTGTACACCGGGGAGCTGTTTTTT.

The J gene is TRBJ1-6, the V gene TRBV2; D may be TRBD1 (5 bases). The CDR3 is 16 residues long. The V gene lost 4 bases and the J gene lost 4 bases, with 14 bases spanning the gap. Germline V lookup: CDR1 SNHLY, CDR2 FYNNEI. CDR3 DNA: TGTGCCAGCAGTGCTCGTGGACACAGATATAATTCACCCCTCCACTTT. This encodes CASSARGHRYNSPLHF.

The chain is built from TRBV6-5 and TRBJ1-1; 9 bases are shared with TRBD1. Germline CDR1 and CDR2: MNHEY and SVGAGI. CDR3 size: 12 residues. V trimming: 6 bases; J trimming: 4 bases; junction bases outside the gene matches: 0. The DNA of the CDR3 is TGTGCCAGCAGACAGGGGGCCACTGAAGCTTTCTTT. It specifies CASRQGATEAFF.

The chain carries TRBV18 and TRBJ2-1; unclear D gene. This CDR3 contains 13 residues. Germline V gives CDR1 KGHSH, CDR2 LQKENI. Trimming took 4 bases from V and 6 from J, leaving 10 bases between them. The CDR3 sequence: CASSLQRSNEQFF. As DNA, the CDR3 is TGTGCCAGCTCACTACAACGTTCCAATGAGCAGTTCTTC.

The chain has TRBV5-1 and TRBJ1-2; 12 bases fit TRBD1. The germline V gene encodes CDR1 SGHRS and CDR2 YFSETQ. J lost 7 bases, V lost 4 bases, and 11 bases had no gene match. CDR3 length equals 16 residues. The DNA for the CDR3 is TGCGCCAGCAGCGACCCCGGGACAGGGGGCGCAAGTGGCTACACCTTC. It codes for CASSDPGTGGASGYTF.